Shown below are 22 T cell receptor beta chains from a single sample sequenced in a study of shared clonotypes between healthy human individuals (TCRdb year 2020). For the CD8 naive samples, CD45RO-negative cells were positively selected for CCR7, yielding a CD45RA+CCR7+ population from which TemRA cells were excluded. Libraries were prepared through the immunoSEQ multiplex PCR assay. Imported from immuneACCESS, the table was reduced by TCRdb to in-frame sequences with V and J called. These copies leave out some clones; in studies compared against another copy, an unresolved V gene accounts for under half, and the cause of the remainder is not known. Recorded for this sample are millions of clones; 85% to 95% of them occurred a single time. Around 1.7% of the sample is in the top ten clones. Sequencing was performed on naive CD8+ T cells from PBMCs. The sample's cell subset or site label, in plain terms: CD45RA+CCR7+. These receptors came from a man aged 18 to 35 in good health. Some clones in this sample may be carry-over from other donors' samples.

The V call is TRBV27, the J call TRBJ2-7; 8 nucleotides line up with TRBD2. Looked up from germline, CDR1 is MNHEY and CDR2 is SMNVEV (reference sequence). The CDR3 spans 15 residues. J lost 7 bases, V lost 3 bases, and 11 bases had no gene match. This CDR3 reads CASSLVAGRLGEQYF. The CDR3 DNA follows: TGTGCCAGCAGTTTGGTAGCGGGAAGGCTGGGGGAGCAGTACTTC.

In nucleotides, the CDR3 is TGCGCCAGCAGCCAACACCATACGGCCCCTAAACGGGATGAAGCTTTCTTT. Translated, it gives CASSQHHTAPKRDEAFF. V and J are TRBV4-1 and TRBJ1-1, with no clear D. From germline, CDR1 is MGHRA and CDR2 YSYEKL. Trimming took off 2 bases at V and 7 bases at J, with 23 bases between the two ends. This CDR3 is built from 17 residues.

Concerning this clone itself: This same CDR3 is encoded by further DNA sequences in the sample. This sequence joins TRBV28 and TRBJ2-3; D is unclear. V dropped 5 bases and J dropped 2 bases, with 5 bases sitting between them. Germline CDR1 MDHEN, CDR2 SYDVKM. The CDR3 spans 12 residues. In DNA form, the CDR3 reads TGTGCCAGCAGTCTCTTCACAGATACGCAGTATTTT. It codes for CASSLFTDTQYF.

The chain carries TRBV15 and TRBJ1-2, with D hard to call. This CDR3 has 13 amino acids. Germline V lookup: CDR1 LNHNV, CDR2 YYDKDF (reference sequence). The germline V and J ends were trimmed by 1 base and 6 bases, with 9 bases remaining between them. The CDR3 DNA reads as TGTGCCACCAGCAGAGGTGGCTCGGATGGCTACACCTTC. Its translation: CATSRGGSDGYTF.

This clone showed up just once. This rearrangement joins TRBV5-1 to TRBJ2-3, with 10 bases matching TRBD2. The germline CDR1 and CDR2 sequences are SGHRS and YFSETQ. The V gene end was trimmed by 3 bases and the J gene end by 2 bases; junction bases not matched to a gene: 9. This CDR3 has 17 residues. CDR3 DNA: TGCGCCAGCAGCTCCGTGACTAGCGGGTTCGACACAGATACGCAGTATTTT. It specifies CASSSVTSGFDTDTQYF.

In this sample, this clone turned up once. This CDR3 reads CASSSRIDINTEAFF. CDR3 DNA: TGTGCCAGCAGTTCCCGAATAGACATCAACACTGAAGCTTTCTTT. The chain carries TRBV27 and TRBJ1-1; D is unclear. V dropped 4 bases and J dropped 2 bases, with 14 bases sitting between them. The CDR3 has 15 amino acids. Germline CDR1 MNHEY, CDR2 SMNVEV (reference sequence).

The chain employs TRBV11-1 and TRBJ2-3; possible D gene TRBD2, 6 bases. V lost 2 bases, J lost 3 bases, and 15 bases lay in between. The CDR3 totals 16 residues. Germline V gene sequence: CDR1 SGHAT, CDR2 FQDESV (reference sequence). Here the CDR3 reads CASSLPEGPRTDTQYF. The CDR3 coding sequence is TGTGCCAGCAGCTTACCGGAGGGACCTCGAACAGATACGCAGTATTTT.

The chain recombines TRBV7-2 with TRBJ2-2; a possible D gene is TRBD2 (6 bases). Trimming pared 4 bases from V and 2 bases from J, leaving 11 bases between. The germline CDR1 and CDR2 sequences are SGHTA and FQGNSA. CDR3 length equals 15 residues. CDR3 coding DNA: TGTGCCAGCAGCTCGAAGGCGGGAAACACCGGGGAGCTGTTTTTT. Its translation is CASSSKAGNTGELFF. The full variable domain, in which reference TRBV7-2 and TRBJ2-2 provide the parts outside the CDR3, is GAGVSQSPSNKVTEKGKDVELRCDPISGHTALYWYRQSLGQGLEFLIYFQGNSAPDKSGLPSDRFSAERTGGSVSTLTIQRTQQEDSAVYLCASSSKAGNTGELFFGEGSRLTVL.

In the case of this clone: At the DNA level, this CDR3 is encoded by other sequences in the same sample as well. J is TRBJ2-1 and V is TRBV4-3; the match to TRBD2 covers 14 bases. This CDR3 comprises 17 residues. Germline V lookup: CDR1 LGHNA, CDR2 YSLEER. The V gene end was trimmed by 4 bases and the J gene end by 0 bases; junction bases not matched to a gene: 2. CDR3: CASSPGTSGSSYNEQFF. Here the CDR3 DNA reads TGCGCCAGCAGCCCCGGGACTAGCGGGAGCTCCTACAATGAGCAGTTCTTC.

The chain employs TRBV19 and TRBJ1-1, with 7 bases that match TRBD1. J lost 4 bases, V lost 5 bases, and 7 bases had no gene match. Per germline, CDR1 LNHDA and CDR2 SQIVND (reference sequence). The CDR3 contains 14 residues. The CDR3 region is CASSRQGVVTEAFF. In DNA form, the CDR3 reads TGTGCCAGTAGTCGACAGGGTGTCGTCACTGAAGCTTTCTTT.

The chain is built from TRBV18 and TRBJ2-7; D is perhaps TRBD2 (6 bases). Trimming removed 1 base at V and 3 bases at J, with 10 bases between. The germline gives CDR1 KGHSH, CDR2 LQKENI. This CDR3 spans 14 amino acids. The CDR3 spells CASSPLEGFYEQYF. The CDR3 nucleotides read TGTGCCAGCTCACCACTGGAGGGATTCTACGAGCAGTACTTC.

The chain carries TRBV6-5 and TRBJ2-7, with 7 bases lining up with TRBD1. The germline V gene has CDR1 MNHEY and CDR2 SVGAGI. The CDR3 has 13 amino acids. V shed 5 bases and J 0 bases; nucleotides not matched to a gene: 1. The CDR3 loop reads CASSGQDSYEQYF. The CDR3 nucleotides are TGTGCCAGCAGTGGACAGGACTCCTACGAGCAGTACTTC.

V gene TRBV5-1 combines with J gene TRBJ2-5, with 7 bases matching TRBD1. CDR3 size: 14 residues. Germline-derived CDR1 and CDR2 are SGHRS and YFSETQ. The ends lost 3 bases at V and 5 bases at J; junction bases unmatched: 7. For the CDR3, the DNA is TGCGCCAGCAGCTCACTCGGGACAGCCGAGACCCAGTACTTC. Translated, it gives CASSSLGTAETQYF. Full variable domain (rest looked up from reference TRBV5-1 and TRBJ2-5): KAGVTQTPRYLIKTRGQQVTLSCSPISGHRSVSWYQQTPGQGLQFLFEYFSETQRNKGNFPGRFSGRQFSNSRSEMNVSTLELGDSALYLCASSSLGTAETQYFGPGTRLLVL.

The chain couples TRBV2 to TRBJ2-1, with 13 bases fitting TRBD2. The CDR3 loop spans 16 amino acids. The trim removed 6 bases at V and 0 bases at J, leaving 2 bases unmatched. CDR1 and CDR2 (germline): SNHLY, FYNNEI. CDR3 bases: TGTGCCAGCAGACGGACTAGCGGGAGCTCCTACAATGAGCAGTTCTTC. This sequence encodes CASRRTSGSSYNEQFF.

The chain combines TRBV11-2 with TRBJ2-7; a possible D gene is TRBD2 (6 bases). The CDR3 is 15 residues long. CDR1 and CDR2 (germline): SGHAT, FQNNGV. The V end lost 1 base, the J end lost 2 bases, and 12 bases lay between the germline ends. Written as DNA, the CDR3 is TGTGCCAGCAGCTTAGTGGGACTCCGTCCCTACGAGCAGTACTTC. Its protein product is CASSLVGLRPYEQYF.

The CDR3, as DNA: TGTGCCAGCAGCTTGCCGGGATGGAATGAGCAGTTCTTC. Protein: CASSLPGWNEQFF. The chain links TRBV5-5 to TRBJ2-1; D perhaps matches TRBD2 (5 bases). Germline values: CDR1 SGHKS, CDR2 YYEKEE (reference sequence). V lost 1 base and J lost 7, with 9 bases in between. This CDR3 has 13 amino acids.

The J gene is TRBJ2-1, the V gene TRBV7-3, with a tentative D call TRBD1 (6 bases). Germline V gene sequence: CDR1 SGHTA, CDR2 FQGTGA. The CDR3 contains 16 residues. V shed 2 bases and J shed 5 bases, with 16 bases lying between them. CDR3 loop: CASSLSTGVAHNEQFF. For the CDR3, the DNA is TGTGCCAGCAGCTTATCGACAGGAGTGGCCCACAATGAGCAGTTCTTC.

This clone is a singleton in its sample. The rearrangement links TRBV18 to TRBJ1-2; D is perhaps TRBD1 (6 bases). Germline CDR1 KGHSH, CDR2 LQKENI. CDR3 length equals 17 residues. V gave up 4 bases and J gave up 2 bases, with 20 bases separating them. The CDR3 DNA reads TGTGCCAGCTCACTGCCCCACTTCCGGGACAACAACTATGGCTACACCTTC. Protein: CASSLPHFRDNNYGYTF.

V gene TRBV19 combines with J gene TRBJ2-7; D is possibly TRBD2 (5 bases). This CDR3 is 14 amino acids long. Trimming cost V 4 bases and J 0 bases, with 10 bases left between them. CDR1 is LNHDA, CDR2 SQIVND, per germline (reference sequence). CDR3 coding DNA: TGTGCCAGTAGTAATCGGGAAAACTCCTACGAGCAGTACTTC. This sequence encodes CASSNRENSYEQYF.

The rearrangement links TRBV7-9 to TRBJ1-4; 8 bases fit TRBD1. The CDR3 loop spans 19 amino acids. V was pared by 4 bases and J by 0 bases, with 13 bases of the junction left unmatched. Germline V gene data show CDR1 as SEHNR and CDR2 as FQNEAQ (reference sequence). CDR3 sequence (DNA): TGTGCCAGCAGCTGCGGGACAGGTGGGACGGAAGCAACTAATGAAAAACTGTTTTTT. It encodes CASSCGTGGTEATNEKLFF.

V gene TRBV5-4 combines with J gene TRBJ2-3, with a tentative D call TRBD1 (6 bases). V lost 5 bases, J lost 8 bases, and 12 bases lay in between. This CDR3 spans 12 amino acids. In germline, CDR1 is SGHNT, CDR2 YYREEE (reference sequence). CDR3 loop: CASRSDSRTQYF. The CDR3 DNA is TGTGCCAGCAGGTCGGACAGCCGTACGCAGTATTTT.

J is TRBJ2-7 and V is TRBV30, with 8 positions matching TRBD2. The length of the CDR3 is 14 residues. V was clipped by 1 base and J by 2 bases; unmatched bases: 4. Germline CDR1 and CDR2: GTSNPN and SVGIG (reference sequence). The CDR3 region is CAWSEGSGTYEQYF. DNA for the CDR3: TGTGCCTGGAGTGAAGGTAGCGGGACCTACGAGCAGTACTTC.